The entry below gives a single TCR beta chain sequence along with its context. Its antigen is unknown. One junction end disagrees with the germline gene, perhaps due to a read error. The record originates from a study of cytomegalovirus exposure and HLA in healthy donors. Study results and caveats: Accurate prediction of most subjects' HLA-A and HLA-B alleles from TCR beta sequences was reported. Later analysis showed TCR association rates varying by HLA locus, highest for DRB1 and lowest for HLA-C. Later work showed greater clonal expansion in HLA-associated TCR beta chains than in equally common others. The study dropped some indistinguishable V segments, TRBV6-2 and TRBV6-3 among them.

PCR involved 60 Vbeta and 13 Jbeta primers. TCRdb's copy holds only in-frame clones and misses some; the assay was immunoSEQ multiplex PCR. Recorded here are 65,000 to 90,000 clones; the top ten clones represent 2.7%. The CDR3 spans 14 residues. Germline assignment: CDR1 SSHAT and CDR2 FNYEAQ (reference sequence). Sequenced material: PBMCs. J is TRBJ2-5 and V is TRBV7-7; a weak D match, TRBD2 (5 bases). The TCR was taken from a man aged 35 to 55 in good health and CMV-seronegative. This CDR3 reads CASSLDVGVGTQYF. DNA for the CDR3: TGTGCTAGCAGCTTAGACGTCGGGGTGGGGACCCAGTACTTC. Full variable domain (remainder filled in from reference TRBV7-7 and TRBJ2-5): GAGVSQSPRYKVTKRGQDVTLRCDPISSHATLYWYQQALGQGPEFLTYFNYEAQPDKSGLPSDRFSAERPEGSISTLTIQRTEQRDSAMYRCASSLDVGVGTQYFGPGTRLLVL.